One and the same sample provided the 5 T cell receptor beta chains below, sequenced in a study of cytomegalovirus exposure and HLA in healthy donors. 13 Jbeta primers and 60 Vbeta primers were used for the PCR. Sequencing was performed with immunoSEQ multiplex PCR; in TCRdb, only in-frame clones are kept and a portion is missing. The profile shows about 210,000 clones, roughly 82% of them singletons. The sequencing sample was made of PBMCs. All receptors derive from a man aged 40-55 years in good health and CMV-seropositive.

This clone was counted a few times. The V call is TRBV20-1, the J call TRBJ2-1, with D uncertain. CDR1 and CDR2 from the germline V gene are DFQATT and SNEGSKA (reference sequence). V was clipped by 5 bases and J by 1 base, with 3 bases between them. The CDR3 consists of 11 residues. CDR3 sequence: CSAHSYNEQFF. The DNA of the CDR3 is TGCAGTGCTCATTCCTACAATGAGCAGTTCTTC.

CDR3: CASSLPSREQFF. The DNA of the CDR3 is TGTGCCAGCAGTTTACCGAGTCGTGAGCAGTTCTTC. The V gene is TRBV27, the J gene TRBJ2-1; D remains ambiguous. The CDR3 has 12 residues. Trimming stripped 2 bases from V and 9 bases from J, with 8 bases between. Germline CDR1 MNHEY, CDR2 SMNVEV (reference sequence).

V usage is TRBV28 and J usage is TRBJ2-5; 10 nucleotides align to TRBD1. The V and J ends lost 5 bases and 3 bases, in that order; junction bases with no gene match: 6. The CDR3 loop spans 15 amino acids. Looked up from germline, CDR1 is MDHEN and CDR2 is SYDVKM. CDR3 in DNA: TGTGCCAGCAGTATGCCGGACAGGGGGAAAGAGACCCAGTACTTC. Its translation: CASSMPDRGKETQYF.

The V call is TRBV19, the J call TRBJ1-2, with 7 bases identical to TRBD1. J lost 4 bases, V lost 5 bases, and 4 bases had no gene match. The CDR3 length is 13 residues. Germline CDR1 and CDR2: LNHDA and SQIVND (reference sequence). CDR3 sequence (DNA): TGTGCCAGTAGTCCTCAGGGGGGCTATGGCTACACCTTC. As protein: CASSPQGGYGYTF.

The chain is built from TRBV30 and TRBJ2-3; D gene unclear. Trimming removed 7 bases at V and 3 bases at J, with 17 bases between. The germline V gene has CDR1 GTSNPN and CDR2 SVGIG (reference sequence). CDR3 length: 14 amino acids. The CDR3 DNA reads as TGTGCCTACCTGAGTCTTCGGTCGACAGATACGCAGTATTTT. It encodes CAYLSLRSTDTQYF.